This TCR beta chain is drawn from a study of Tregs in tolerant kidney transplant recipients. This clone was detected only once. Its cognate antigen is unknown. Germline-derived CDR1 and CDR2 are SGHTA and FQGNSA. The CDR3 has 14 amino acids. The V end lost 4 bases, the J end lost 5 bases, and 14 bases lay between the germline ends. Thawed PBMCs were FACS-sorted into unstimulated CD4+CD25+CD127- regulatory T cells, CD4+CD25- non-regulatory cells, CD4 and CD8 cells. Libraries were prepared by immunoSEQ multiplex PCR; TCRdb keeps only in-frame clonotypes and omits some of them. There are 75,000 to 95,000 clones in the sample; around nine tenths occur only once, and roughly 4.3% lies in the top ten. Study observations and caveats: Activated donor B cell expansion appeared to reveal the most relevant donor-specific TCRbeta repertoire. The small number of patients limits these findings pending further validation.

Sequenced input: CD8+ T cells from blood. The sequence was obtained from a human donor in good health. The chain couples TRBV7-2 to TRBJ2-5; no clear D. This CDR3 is CASSSGPPFETQYF. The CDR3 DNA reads TGTGCCAGCAGCTCCGGCCCCCCGTTTGAGACCCAGTACTTC.